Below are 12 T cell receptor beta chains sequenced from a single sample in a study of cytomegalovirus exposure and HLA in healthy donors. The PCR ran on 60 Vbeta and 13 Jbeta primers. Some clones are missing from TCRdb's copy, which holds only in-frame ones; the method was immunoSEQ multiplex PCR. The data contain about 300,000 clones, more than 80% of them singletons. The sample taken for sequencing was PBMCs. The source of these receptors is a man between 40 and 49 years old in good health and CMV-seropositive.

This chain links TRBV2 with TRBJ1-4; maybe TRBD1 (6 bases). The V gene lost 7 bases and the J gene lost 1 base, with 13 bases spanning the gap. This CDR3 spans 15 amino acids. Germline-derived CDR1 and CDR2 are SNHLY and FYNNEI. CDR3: CASTPHRVTNEKLFF. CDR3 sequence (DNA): TGTGCCAGCACCCCCCACAGGGTAACTAATGAAAAACTGTTTTTT. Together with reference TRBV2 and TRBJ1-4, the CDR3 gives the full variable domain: EPEVTQTPSHQVTQMGQEVILRCVPISNHLYFYWYRQILGQKVEFLVSFYNNEISEKSEIFDDQFSVERPDGSNFTLKIRSTKLEDSAMYFCASTPHRVTNEKLFFGSGTQLSVL.

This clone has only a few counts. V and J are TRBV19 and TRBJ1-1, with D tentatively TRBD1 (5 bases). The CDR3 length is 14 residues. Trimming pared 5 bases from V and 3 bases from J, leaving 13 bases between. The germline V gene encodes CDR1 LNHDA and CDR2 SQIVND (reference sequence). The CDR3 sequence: CASSPIGGDTEAFF. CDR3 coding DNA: TGTGCCAGTAGTCCAATCGGAGGGGACACTGAAGCTTTCTTT.

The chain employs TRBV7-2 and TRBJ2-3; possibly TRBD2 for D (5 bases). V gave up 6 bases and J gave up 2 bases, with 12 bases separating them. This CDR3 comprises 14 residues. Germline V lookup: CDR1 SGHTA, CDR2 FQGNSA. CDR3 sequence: CASRPDLPTDTQYF. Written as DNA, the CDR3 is TGTGCCAGCAGACCGGACTTGCCCACAGATACGCAGTATTTT.

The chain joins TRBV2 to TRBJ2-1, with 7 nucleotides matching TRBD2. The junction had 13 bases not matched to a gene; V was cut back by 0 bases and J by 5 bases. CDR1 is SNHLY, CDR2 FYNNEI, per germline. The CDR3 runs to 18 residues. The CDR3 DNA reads TGTGCCAGCAGTGAAGCCCTCTCGCTAGCGGCAGTAGACAATGAGCAGTTCTTC. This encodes CASSEALSLAAVDNEQFF.

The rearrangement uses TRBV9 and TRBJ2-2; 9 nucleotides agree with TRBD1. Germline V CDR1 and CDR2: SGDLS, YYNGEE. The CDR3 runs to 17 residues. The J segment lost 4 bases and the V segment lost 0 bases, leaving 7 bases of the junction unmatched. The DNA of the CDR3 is TGTGCCAGCAGCGTAGCTAAGACAGGGGGTAGCACCGGGGAGCTGTTTTTT. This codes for CASSVAKTGGSTGELFF.

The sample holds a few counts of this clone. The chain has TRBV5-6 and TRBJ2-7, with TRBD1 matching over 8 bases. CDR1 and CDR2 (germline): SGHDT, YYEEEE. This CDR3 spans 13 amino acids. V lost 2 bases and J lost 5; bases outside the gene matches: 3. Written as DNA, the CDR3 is TGTGCCAGCAGCTTTGGACAGGGCCACGAGCAGTACTTC. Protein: CASSFGQGHEQYF.

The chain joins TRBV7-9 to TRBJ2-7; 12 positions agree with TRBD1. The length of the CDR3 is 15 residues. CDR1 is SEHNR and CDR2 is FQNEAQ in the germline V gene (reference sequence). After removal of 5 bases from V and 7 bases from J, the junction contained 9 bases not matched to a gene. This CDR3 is CASSHPGQGAREQYF. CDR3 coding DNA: TGTGCCAGCAGCCACCCGGGACAGGGGGCAAGGGAGCAGTACTTC. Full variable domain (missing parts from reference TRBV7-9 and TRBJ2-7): DTGVSQNPRHKITKRGQNVTFRCDPISEHNRLYWYRQTLGQGPEFLTYFQNEAQLEKSRLLSDRFSAERPKGSFSTLEIQRTEQGDSAMYLCASSHPGQGAREQYFGPGTRLTVT.

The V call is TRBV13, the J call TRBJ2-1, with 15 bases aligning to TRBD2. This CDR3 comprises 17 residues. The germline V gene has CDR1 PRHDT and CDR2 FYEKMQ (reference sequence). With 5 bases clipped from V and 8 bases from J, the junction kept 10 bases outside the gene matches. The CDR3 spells CASSLGLAGGPFHEQFF. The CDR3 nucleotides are TGTGCCAGCAGCCTCGGACTAGCGGGAGGGCCTTTCCATGAGCAGTTCTTC.

In DNA form, the CDR3 reads TGTGCCAGCAGCCAACAAGGGGGACTAGCGGGTTCAGAGACCCAGTACTTC. Amino acids: CASSQQGGLAGSETQYF. The chain combines TRBV16 with TRBJ2-5; 12 bases match TRBD2. V lost 2 bases to trimming and J lost 4 bases; unmatched junction nucleotides: 8. The CDR3 is 17 amino acids. The V gene's germline CDR1 is KGHSY and CDR2 FQNENV.

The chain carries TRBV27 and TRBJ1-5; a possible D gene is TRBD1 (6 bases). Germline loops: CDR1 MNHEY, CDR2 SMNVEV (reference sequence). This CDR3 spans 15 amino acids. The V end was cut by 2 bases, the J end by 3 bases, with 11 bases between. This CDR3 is CASSLQGSNNQPQHF. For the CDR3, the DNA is TGTGCCAGCAGTTTACAGGGGAGTAACAATCAGCCCCAGCATTTT.

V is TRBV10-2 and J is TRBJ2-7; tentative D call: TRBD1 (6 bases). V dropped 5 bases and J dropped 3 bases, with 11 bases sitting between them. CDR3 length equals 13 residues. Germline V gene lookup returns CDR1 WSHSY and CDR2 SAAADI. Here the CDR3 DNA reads TGCGCCAGCAGTAGCAGGGGCCGCTACGAGCAGTACTTC. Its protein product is CASSSRGRYEQYF.

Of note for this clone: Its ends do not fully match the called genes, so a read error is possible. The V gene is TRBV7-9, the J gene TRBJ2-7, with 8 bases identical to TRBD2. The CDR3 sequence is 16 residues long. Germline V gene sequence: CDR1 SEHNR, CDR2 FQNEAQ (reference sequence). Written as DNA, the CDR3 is TGTTCCAGCAGCCAGACAGAGGGACTAGTAGGTTACGAGCAGTACTTC. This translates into CSSSQTEGLVGYEQYF. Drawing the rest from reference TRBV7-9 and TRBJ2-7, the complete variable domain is DTGVSQNPRHKITKRGQNVTFRCDPISEHNRLYWYRQTLGQGPEFLTYFQNEAQLEKSRLLSDRFSAERPKGSFSTLEIQRTEQGDSAMYLCSSSQTEGLVGYEQYFGPGTRLTVT.